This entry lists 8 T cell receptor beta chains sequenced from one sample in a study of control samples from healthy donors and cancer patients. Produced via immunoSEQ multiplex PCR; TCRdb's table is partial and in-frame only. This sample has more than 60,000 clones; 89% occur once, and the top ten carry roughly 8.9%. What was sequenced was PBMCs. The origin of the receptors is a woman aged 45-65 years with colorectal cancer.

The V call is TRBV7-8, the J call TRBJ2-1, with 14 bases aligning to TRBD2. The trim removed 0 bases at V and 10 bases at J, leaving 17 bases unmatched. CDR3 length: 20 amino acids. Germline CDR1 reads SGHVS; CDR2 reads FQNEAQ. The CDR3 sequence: CASSLALRLTSGGAKGEQFF. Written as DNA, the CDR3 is TGTGCCAGCAGCTTAGCGCTCAGGTTGACTAGCGGGGGGGCTAAGGGCGAGCAGTTCTTC. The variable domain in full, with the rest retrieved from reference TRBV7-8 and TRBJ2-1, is GAGVSQSPRYKVAKRGQDVALRCDPISGHVSLFWYQQALGQGPEFLTYFQNEAQLDKSGLPSDRFFAERPEGSVSTLKIQRTQQEDSAVYLCASSLALRLTSGGAKGEQFFGPGTRLTVL.

The CDR3 loop is CASTDDLTDTQYF. CDR3 DNA: TGTGCCAGCACGGACGACCTCACAGATACGCAGTATTTT. The chain has TRBV25-1 and TRBJ2-3; D remains unclear. The V gene lost 7 bases and the J gene lost 2 bases, with 10 bases spanning the gap. This CDR3 contains 13 residues. Looked up from germline, CDR1 is MGHDK and CDR2 is SYGVNS. Looking up the rest from reference TRBV25-1 and TRBJ2-3 gives the full variable domain: EADIYQTPRYLVIGTGKKITLECSQTMGHDKMYWYQQDPGMELHLIHYSYGVNSTEKGDLSSESTVSRIRTEHFPLTLESARPSHTSQYLCASTDDLTDTQYFGPGTRLTVL.

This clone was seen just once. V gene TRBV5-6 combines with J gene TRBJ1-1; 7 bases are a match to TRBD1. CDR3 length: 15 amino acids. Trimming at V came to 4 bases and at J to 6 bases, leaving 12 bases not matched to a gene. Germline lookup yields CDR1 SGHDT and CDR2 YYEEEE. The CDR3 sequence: CASSPGRGLKAEAFF. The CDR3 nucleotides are TGTGCCAGCAGCCCAGGAAGGGGGCTTAAGGCTGAAGCTTTCTTT.

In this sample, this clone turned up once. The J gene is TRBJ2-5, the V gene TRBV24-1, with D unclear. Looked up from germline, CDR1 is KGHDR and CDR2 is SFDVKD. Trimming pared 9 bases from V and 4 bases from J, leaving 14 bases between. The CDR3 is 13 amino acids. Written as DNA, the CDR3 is TGTGCCACCTCTTCAGACTTTGGAGAGACCCAGTACTTC. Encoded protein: CATSSDFGETQYF.

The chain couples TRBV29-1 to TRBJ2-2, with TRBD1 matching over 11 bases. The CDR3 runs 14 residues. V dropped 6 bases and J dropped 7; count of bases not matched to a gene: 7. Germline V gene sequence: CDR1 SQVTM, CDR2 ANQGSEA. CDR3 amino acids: CSVRGQGDGGELFF. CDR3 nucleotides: TGCAGCGTGCGGGGACAGGGGGATGGCGGGGAGCTGTTTTTT.

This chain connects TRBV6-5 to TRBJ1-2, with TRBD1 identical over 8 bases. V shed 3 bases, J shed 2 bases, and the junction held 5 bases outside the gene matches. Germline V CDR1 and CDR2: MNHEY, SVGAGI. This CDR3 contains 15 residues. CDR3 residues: CASSYGGQGNYGYTF. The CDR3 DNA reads TGTGCCAGCAGTTATGGTGGACAGGGAAACTATGGCTACACCTTC.

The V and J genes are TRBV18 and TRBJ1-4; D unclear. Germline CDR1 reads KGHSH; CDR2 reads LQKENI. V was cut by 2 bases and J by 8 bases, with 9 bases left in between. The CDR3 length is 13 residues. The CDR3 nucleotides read TGTGCCAGCTCACCAGGCCTCGTGGAAAAACTGTTTTTT. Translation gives CASSPGLVEKLFF.

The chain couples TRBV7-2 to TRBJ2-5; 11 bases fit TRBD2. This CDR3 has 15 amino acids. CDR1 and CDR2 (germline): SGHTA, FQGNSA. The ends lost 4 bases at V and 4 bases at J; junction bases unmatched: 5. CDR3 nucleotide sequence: TGTGCCAGCAGCTCTACTAGCGGGGGCCGAGAGACCCAGTACTTC. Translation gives CASSSTSGGRETQYF.